This T cell receptor beta chain appears in the sequencing data of a study of CD8 T cells in Susac syndrome. This clonotype was found once. The CDR3 extends over 14 amino acids. Germline values: CDR1 MDHEN, CDR2 SYDVKM. Trimming left V 7 bases short and J 1 base short, with 14 bases between. RNA amounts of about 0.5 to 1 ug underwent reverse transcription with random hexamers. One entry per CDR3 protein, called by TCRdb with MiXCR from the immunoSEQ multiplex PCR reads. The profile shows some 120,000 distinct CDR3 sequences, roughly 96% of them singletons. The sequencing input was CD4+ T cells from PBMCs. The TCR sequence derives from a human donor in good health. This chain uses TRBV28 with TRBJ2-7, with D tentatively TRBD1 or TRBD2 (7 bases each). The CDR3, as DNA: TGTGCCAGCAACCTCCAGGGGGGGTCCTACGAGCAGTACTTC. The encoded protein is CASNLQGGSYEQYF.